This T cell receptor (beta chain) stems from a study of blood T cell repertoires in COVID-19. On the study more broadly: Sites in the United States, Italy and Spain provided acute and convalescent COVID-19 samples.

Libraries were prepared by immunoSEQ multiplex PCR; TCRdb keeps only in-frame clonotypes and omits some of them. The sample gives 450,000 or so clones, roughly 89% of which show up once; 0.8% to 0.9% is in the top ten. Losses at the gene ends were 4 bases for V and 6 bases for J; bases not matched to a gene: 9. The CDR3 is made up of 16 amino acids. Looked up from germline, CDR1 is LGHDT and CDR2 is YNNKEL (reference sequence). Followed longitudinally, the Seattle patients had been enrolled during active infection. This chain links TRBV3-1 (or the pseudogene TRBV3-2) with TRBJ2-3; 11 nucleotides agree with TRBD2. This sequence originates from a man younger than 35 with COVID-19, enrolled during active disease. The sample was peripheral blood. CDR3: CASSRVAGGQTDTQYF. The CDR3 region has the DNA TGTGCCAGCAGCCGCGTAGCGGGGGGGCAGACGGATACGCAGTATTTT.